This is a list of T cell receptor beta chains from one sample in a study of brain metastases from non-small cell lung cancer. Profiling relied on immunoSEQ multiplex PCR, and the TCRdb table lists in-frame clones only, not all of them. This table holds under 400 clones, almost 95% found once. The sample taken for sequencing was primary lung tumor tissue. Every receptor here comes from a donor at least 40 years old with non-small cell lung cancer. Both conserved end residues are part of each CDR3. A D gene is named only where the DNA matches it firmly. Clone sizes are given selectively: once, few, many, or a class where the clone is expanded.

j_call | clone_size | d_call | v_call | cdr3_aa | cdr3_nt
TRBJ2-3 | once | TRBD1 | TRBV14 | CASSPTGTTDTQYF | TGTGCCAGCAGCCCGACAGGGACCACAGATACGCAGTATTTT
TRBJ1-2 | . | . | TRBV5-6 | CASSLNRNYGYTF | TGTGCCAGCAGCTTGAACAGAAACTATGGCTACACCTTC
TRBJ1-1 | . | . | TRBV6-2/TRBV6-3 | CASSLDRREAFF | TGTGCCAGCAGCTTGGACAGACGTGAAGCTTTCTTT
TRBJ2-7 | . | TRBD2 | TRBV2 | CASSEMGLADRIGEQYF | TGTGCCAGCAGTGAAATGGGTCTAGCGGACCGGATAGGCGAGCAGTACTTC
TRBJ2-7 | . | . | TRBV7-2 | CASSPQQYF | TGTGCCAGCAGCCCTCAGCAGTACTTC
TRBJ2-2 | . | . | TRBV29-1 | CSVEMVTSNTGELFF | TGCAGCGTTGAAATGGTGACCTCGAACACCGGGGAGCTGTTTTTT
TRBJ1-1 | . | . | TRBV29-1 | CSVGLGGNTEAFF | TGCAGCGTTGGTTTGGGGGGGAACACTGAAGCTTTCTTT
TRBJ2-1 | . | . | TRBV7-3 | CASSLDRWSNEQFF | TGTGCCAGCAGCTTAGACAGGTGGTCCAATGAGCAGTTCTTC
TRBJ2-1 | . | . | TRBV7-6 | CASSFETDNEQFF | TGTGCCAGCAGCTTCGAGACCGACAATGAGCAGTTCTTC
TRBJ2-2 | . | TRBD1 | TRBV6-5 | CASSYSGRGTGELFF | TGTGCCAGCAGTTACTCGGGCAGGGGGACCGGGGAGCTGTTTTTT
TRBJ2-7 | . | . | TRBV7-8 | CASSVGTAGEYF | TGTGCCAGCAGCGTTGGGACGGCCGGGGAGTACTTC
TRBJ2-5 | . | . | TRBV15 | CATATSLAETQYF | TGTGCCACTGCCACTAGCCTTGCCGAGACCCAGTACTTC
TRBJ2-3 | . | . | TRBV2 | CASKVGGTDTQYF | TGTGCCAGCAAGGTGGGGGGCACAGATACGCAGTATTTT
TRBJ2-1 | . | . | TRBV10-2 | CASSVTPEAYEQFF | TGCGCCAGCAGTGTTACGCCCGAGGCTTATGAGCAGTTCTTC
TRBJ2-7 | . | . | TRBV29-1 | CSVVAGPYEQYF | TGCAGCGTTGTTGCAGGGCCCTACGAGCAGTACTTC
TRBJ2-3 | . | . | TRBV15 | CATSRDAAQYF | TGTGCCACCAGCAGAGACGCCGCCCAGTATTTT
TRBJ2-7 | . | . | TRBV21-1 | CASSKGRAGWVGSEQYF | TGTGCCAGCAGCAAAGGGAGGGCAGGATGGGTCGGATCCGAGCAGTACTTC
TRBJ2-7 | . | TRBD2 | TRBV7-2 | CASSLVPSGLTYEQYF | TGTGCCAGCAGCTTAGTTCCTAGCGGGCTAACCTACGAGCAGTACTTC
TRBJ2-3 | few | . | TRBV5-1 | CASSLTDTQYF | TGCGCCAGCAGCTTGACAGATACGCAGTATTTT
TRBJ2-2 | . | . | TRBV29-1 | CSVTRDFANIGELFF | TGCAGCGTTACCAGGGACTTCGCGAACATCGGGGAGCTGTTTTTT
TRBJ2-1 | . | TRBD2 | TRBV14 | CASSQPGRNNEQFF | TGTGCCAGCAGCCAGCCCGGGAGGAACAATGAGCAGTTCTTC
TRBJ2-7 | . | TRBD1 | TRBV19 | CASSMRGRGYEQYF | TGTGCCAGTAGTATGAGGGGGCGAGGTTACGAGCAGTACTTC
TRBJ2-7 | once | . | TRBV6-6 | CASRGGYEQYF | TGTGCCAGCAGAGGGGGCTACGAGCAGTACTTC
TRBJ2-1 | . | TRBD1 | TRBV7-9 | CASSPPRPGGNEQFF | TGTGCCAGCAGCCCGCCCAGGCCAGGGGGTAATGAGCAGTTCTTC
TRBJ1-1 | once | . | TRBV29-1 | CSVEGIGLEGIEAFF | TGCAGCGTTGAGGGAATAGGGTTGGAGGGTATCGAAGCTTTCTTT
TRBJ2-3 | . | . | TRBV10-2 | CASSESDGVGTDTQYF | TGCGCCAGCAGTGAGTCTGACGGGGTGGGAACAGATACGCAGTATTTT
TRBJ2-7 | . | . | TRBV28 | CASSPARLARYEQYF | TGTGCCAGCAGTCCAGCACGACTGGCCCGCTACGAGCAGTACTTC
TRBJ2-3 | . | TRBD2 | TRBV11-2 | CASSSRTSGRAQDTDTQYF | TGTGCCAGCAGCTCCCGGACTAGCGGGAGGGCTCAGGACACAGATACGCAGTATTTT
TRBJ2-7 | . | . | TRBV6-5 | CASSYSAGSSYEQYF | TGTGCCAGCAGTTACTCGGCGGGGAGCTCCTACGAGCAGTACTTC
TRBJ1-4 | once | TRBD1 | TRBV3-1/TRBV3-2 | CASSRDRDEKLFF | TGTGCCAGCAGCCGGGACAGGGACGAAAAACTGTTTTTT
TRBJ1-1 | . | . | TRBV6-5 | CASVSLGGTEAFF | TGTGCCAGCGTATCCTTAGGGGGCACTGAAGCTTTCTTT
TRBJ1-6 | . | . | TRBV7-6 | CASSLGGQGNSPLHF | TGTGCCAGCAGCTTAGGAGGCCAGGGGAATTCACCCCTCCACTTT
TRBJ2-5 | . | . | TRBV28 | CASSSGQGLLETQYF | TGTGCCAGCAGTTCCGGGCAGGGCCTCTTGGAGACCCAGTACTTC
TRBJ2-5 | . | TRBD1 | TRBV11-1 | CASSRDRGQETQYF | TGTGCCAGCAGCCGGGACAGGGGCCAAGAGACCCAGTACTTC
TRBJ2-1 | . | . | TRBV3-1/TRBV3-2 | CASSRRRGYEQFF | TGTGCCAGCAGCCGACGCCGCGGCTATGAGCAGTTCTTC
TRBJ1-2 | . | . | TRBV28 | CASSPSAGRIGYTF | TGTGCCAGCAGTCCGTCCGCGGGTCGAATTGGCTACACCTTC
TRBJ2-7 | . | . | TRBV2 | CASSERDTFAGQYF | TGTGCCAGCAGTGAACGGGACACTTTTGCGGGGCAGTACTTC
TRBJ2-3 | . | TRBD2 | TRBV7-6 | CASSLETSGYTDTQYF | TGTGCCAGCAGCTTAGAGACTAGCGGATATACAGATACGCAGTATTTT
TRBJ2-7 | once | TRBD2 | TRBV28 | CASRSLAALSYEQYF | TGTGCCAGCAGATCCCTAGCGGCCCTGTCCTACGAGCAGTACTTC
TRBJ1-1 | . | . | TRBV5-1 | CASSTEMNTEAFF | TGCGCCAGCAGTACAGAAATGAACACTGAAGCTTTCTTT
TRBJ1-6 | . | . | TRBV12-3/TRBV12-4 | CASSSPGGSPLHF | TGTGCCAGCAGCTCCCCCGGGGGGTCACCCCTCCATTTT